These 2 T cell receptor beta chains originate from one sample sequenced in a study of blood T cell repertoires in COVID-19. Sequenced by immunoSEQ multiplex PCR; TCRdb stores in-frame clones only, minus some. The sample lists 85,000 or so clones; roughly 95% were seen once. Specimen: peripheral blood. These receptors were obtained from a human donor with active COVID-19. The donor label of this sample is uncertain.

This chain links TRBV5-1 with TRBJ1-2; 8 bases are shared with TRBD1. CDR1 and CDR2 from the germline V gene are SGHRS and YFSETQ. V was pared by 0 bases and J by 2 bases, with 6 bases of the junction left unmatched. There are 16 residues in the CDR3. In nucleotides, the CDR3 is TGCGCCAGCAGCTTGGGCCAGGGGGCGCAGAACTATGGCTACACCTTC. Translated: CASSLGQGAQNYGYTF.

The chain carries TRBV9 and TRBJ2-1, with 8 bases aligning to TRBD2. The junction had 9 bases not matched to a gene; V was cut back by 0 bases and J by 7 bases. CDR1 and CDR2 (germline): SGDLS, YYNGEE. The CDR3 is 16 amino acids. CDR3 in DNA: TGTGCCAGCAGCGTAGGACCGGGGGGGACTATTAATGAGCAGTTCTTC. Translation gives CASSVGPGGTINEQFF. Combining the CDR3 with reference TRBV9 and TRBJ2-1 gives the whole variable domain DSGVTQTPKHLITATGQRVTLRCSPRSGDLSVYWYQQSLDQGLQFLIQYYNGEERAKGNILERFSAQQFPDLHSELNLSSLELGDSALYFCASSVGPGGTINEQFFGPGTRLTVL.